The TCR beta chain described here comes from a study of metastatic and nonmetastatic thyroid tumors. Overall study context: The study looked at repertoires side by side in blood and in tumor or nodule tissue from malignant and benign thyroid patients.

Whole-study results and caveats: It was reported that TCR beta diversity was significantly higher in malignant thyroid tumors than benign nodules, in blood and tumor.

The germline CDR1 and CDR2 sequences are KGHSH and LQKENI. This CDR3 contains 15 residues. Trimming cost V 5 bases and J 6 bases; bases outside gene matches: 8. This clone was seen at least ten times. Its antigen is unidentified. TCRdb re-analyzed the PCR reads through MiXCR. The table includes more than 10,000 clones, around 10% detected once. No patient received treatment before thyroid surgery. The sample was blood. The chain employs TRBV18 and TRBJ2-2; 8 bases fit TRBD2. The sequence derives from a female donor with papillary thyroid cancer or a benign thyroid nodule (not recorded which). Some clones in this sample may be carry-over from other donors' samples. CDR3 nucleotide sequence: TGTGCCAGCTCAATGGGGACTAGTCCCCCCGGGGAGCTGTTTTTT. It is translated as CASSMGTSPPGELFF.